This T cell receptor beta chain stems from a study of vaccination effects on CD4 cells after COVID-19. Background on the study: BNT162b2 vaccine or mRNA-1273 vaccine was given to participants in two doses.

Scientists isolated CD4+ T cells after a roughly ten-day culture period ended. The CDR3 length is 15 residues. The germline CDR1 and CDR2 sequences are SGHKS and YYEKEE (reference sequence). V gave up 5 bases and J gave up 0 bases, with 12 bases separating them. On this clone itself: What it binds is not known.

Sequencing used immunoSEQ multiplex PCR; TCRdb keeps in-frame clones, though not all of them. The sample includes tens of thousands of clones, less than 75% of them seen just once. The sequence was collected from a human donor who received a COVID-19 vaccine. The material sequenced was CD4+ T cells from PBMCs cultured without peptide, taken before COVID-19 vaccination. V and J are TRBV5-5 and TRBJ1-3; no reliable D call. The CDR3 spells CASRKDTNSGNTIYF. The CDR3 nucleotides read TGTGCCAGCAGAAAAGACACGAACTCTGGAAACACCATATATTTT.